These 26 T cell receptor beta chains share one sample of origin, sequenced in a study of radiation and T cells in renal cell carcinoma. Here immunoSEQ multiplex PCR was the method, and the copy in TCRdb shows in-frame clones only, minus some. The sample contains about 21,000 clones, more than 75% of which appear only once. This sample's time point: baseline pretreatment blood. Noted treatment: 15 Gy SBRT to primary tumor, nephrectomy 4 weeks later. The starting material was blood, obtained from a patient whose treatment included radiotherapy and nephrectomy. The receptors shown here come from a man aged 55 to 69 with renal cell carcinoma.

V and J are TRBV5-4 and TRBJ1-4; D is perhaps TRBD1 (6 bases). Germline V gene sequence: CDR1 SGHNT, CDR2 YYREEE (reference sequence). Trimming stripped 3 bases from V and 8 bases from J, with 23 bases between. The length of the CDR3 is 17 residues. The CDR3 sequence is CASSWGGGGAGQEKLFF. CDR3 nucleotide sequence: TGTGCCAGCAGCTGGGGAGGTGGGGGCGCCGGCCAGGAAAAACTGTTTTTT.

The chain carries TRBV9 and TRBJ2-2; D might be TRBD1 (6 bases). The V gene lost 3 bases and the J gene lost 6 bases, with 12 bases spanning the gap. This CDR3 contains 14 residues. Germline CDR1 reads SGDLS; CDR2 reads YYNGEE. The CDR3 region has the DNA TGTGCCAGCAGCGAGGGGGAGAGCCCCGGGGAGCTGTTTTTT. Translation gives CASSEGESPGELFF.

The V gene is TRBV5-8, the J gene TRBJ1-5; tentatively, D is TRBD1 (5 bases). This CDR3 has 15 residues. The V gene's germline CDR1 is SGHTS and CDR2 YDEGEE. V lost 1 base, J lost 7 bases, and 15 bases lay in between. This chain's CDR3 is CASSLRGLDTQPQHF. CDR3 DNA sequence: TGTGCCAGCAGCTTGCGGGGTTTGGACACCCAGCCCCAGCATTTT.

V is TRBV11-2 and J is TRBJ2-1; no reliable D call. The CDR3 is 15 residues long. V lost 1 base and J 10 bases, leaving 17 bases between the germline ends. Germline CDR1 reads SGHAT; CDR2 reads FQNNGV. The CDR3 coding sequence is TGTGCCAGCAGCTTAGTGGGCCTAGAGGAAAGGGAGCAGTTCTTC. Translated, it gives CASSLVGLEEREQFF.

As DNA, the CDR3 is TGTGCCAGCAGCCAAGTAGGGGTAGTAGAGCAGTTCTTC. Its translation is CASSQVGVVEQFF. The rearrangement joins TRBV4-2 to TRBJ2-1; maybe TRBD1 (5 bases). Germline V gene sequence: CDR1 LGHNA, CDR2 YNFKEQ. Trimming took off 1 base at V and 10 bases at J, with 11 bases between the two ends. The CDR3 contains 13 residues.

This clone was counted between two and nine times. The chain recombines TRBV5-8 with TRBJ2-7; D not resolved. The V end lost 3 bases, the J end lost 2 bases, and 18 bases lay between the germline ends. The V gene's germline CDR1 is SGHTS and CDR2 YDEGEE. CDR3 length: 16 amino acids. The CDR3 is CASSSSVGSLTYEQYF. The CDR3 nucleotides are TGTGCCAGCAGCTCCTCCGTTGGCTCGCTAACCTACGAGCAGTACTTC. The full variable domain, its missing parts supplied by reference TRBV5-8 and TRBJ2-7, is EAGVTQSPTHLIKTRGQQATLRCSPISGHTSVYWYQQALGLGLQFLLWYDEGEERNRGNFPPRFSGRQFPNYSSELNVNALELEDSALYLCASSSSVGSLTYEQYFGPGTRLTVT.

This clone has a single count. The chain combines TRBV4-1 with TRBJ2-7; 12 bases agree with TRBD1. Germline assignment: CDR1 MGHRA and CDR2 YSYEKL. The V segment lost 4 bases and the J segment 4 bases; nucleotides outside the gene matches: 2. The CDR3 is 14 residues long. CDR3 in DNA: TGCGCCAGCAGCCGGGGACAGGGGGCGTACGAGCAGTACTTC. It encodes CASSRGQGAYEQYF.

This clone was counted once. The chain employs TRBV25-1 and TRBJ1-5; no clear D. The V end was cut by 3 bases, the J end by 5 bases, with 17 bases between. The germline gives CDR1 MGHDK, CDR2 SYGVNS. The CDR3 totals 16 residues. The chain's CDR3 is CASSEFGVEGHQPQHF. Here the CDR3 DNA reads TGTGCCAGCAGTGAGTTTGGGGTGGAGGGCCATCAGCCCCAGCATTTT.

This chain joins TRBV5-1 and TRBJ1-4; TRBD1 might be the D (6 bases). This CDR3 is 15 amino acids long. Germline loops: CDR1 SGHRS, CDR2 YFSETQ. Trimming pared 1 base from V and 5 bases from J, leaving 12 bases between. The CDR3 loop is CASSLNPGQNEKLFF. The CDR3 nucleotides read TGCGCCAGCAGCTTGAATCCGGGACAAAATGAAAAACTGTTTTTT.

This clone appeared a few times. The J gene is TRBJ2-1, the V gene TRBV27; the D call may be TRBD1 or TRBD2 (7 bases each). Germline V gene sequence: CDR1 MNHEY, CDR2 SMNVEV (reference sequence). V was clipped by 6 bases and J by 4 bases, with 22 bases between them. The CDR3 covers 17 residues. The CDR3, as DNA: TGTGCCAGCAGCTCAGGCAGGGGGGCGGGGGATTACAATGAGCAGTTCTTC. It specifies CASSSGRGAGDYNEQFF.

The table lists this clone with a count of one. J is TRBJ2-3 and V is TRBV30; 7 bases align to TRBD2. The CDR3 contains 14 residues. The V gene's germline CDR1 is GTSNPN and CDR2 SVGIG (reference sequence). The V and J ends lost 0 bases and 2 bases, in that order; junction bases with no gene match: 2. The CDR3 sequence: CAWSVAGLTDTQYF. CDR3 bases: TGTGCCTGGAGTGTAGCGGGGCTCACAGATACGCAGTATTTT. Complete variable domain (other parts from reference TRBV30 and TRBJ2-3): SQTIHQWPATLVQPVGSPLSLECTVEGTSNPNLYWYRQAAGRGLQLLFYSVGIGQISSEVPQNLSASRPQDRQFILSSKKLLLSDSGFYLCAWSVAGLTDTQYFGPGTRLTVL.

The rearrangement uses TRBV5-1 and TRBJ2-1; 9 bases agree with TRBD2. The CDR3 loop spans 16 amino acids. The V segment lost 1 base and the J segment 1 base; nucleotides outside the gene matches: 3. Germline CDR1 reads SGHRS; CDR2 reads YFSETQ. For the CDR3, the DNA is TGCGCCAGCAGCTTGTATAGCGGGGGATCCTACAATGAGCAGTTCTTC. It codes for CASSLYSGGSYNEQFF. The full variable domain, in which reference TRBV5-1 and TRBJ2-1 provide the parts outside the CDR3, is KAGVTQTPRYLIKTRGQQVTLSCSPISGHRSVSWYQQTPGQGLQFLFEYFSETQRNKGNFPGRFSGRQFSNSRSEMNVSTLELGDSALYLCASSLYSGGSYNEQFFGPGTRLTVL.

The chain joins TRBV30 to TRBJ2-4; 8 bases align to TRBD2. V gave up 6 bases and J gave up 8 bases; unmatched junction bases: 12. CDR3 length equals 14 residues. Germline assignment: CDR1 GTSNPN and CDR2 SVGIG (reference sequence). CDR3 sequence (DNA): TGTGCCTGCGCGGGGGGTCAGGGCGAGGACATTCAGTACTTC. Translating gives CACAGGQGEDIQYF.

This chain uses TRBV7-9 with TRBJ2-5; D is perhaps TRBD1 (6 bases). This CDR3 spans 15 amino acids. Germline V gene sequence: CDR1 SEHNR, CDR2 FQNEAQ (reference sequence). V was pared by 5 bases and J by 5 bases, with 18 bases between. CDR3 residues: CASSKTGPSKETQYF. The CDR3 DNA is TGTGCCAGCAGCAAAACAGGGCCCTCGAAGGAGACCCAGTACTTC.

This clone was recorded only once. The rearrangement uses TRBV7-6 and TRBJ2-3; TRBD1 might be the D (7 bases). The CDR3 is made up of 14 amino acids. V was cut by 6 bases and J by 2 bases, with 12 bases left in between. Germline values: CDR1 SGHVS, CDR2 FNYEAQ. The CDR3: CASSSGGFTDTQYF. The CDR3 DNA reads as TGTGCCAGCAGTTCAGGGGGGTTCACAGATACGCAGTATTTT.

The rearrangement uses TRBV11-3 and TRBJ2-2; D is uncertain. The CDR3 sequence is 14 residues long. The germline V gene encodes CDR1 SGHNT and CDR2 YENEEA. V shed 1 base and J shed 7 bases, with 10 bases lying between them. The CDR3 sequence is CASSLAFGGGELFF. CDR3 bases: TGTGCCAGCAGCTTAGCGTTTGGTGGCGGGGAGCTGTTTTTT. Using reference TRBV11-3 and TRBJ2-2 for the parts outside the CDR3, the full variable domain is EAGVVQSPRYKIIEKKQPVAFWCNPISGHNTLYWYLQNLGQGPELLIRYENEEAVDDSQLPKDRFSAERLKGVDSTLKIQPAELGDSAVYLCASSLAFGGGELFFGEGSRLTVL.

V and J are TRBV4-1 and TRBJ1-1, with unresolved D. V was clipped by 0 bases and J by 0 bases, with 8 bases between them. The CDR3 is 15 amino acids. Germline CDR1 reads MGHRA; CDR2 reads YSYEKL. In nucleotides, the CDR3 is TGCGCCAGCAGCCAAGAACCAGTCCTGAACACTGAAGCTTTCTTT. Protein: CASSQEPVLNTEAFF.

This sequence joins TRBV11-3 and TRBJ2-5; TRBD2 aligns across 8 bases. This CDR3 spans 17 amino acids. V was clipped by 6 bases and J by 4 bases; unmatched bases: 16. Looked up from germline, CDR1 is SGHNT and CDR2 is YENEEA. For the CDR3, the DNA is TGTGCCAGCAGTCCTGGGGTCAGCGGGAGTAGGCGAGAGACCCAGTACTTC. This encodes CASSPGVSGSRRETQYF.

This clone appeared a single time. This chain joins TRBV9 and TRBJ2-2; D perhaps matches TRBD2 (6 bases). The CDR3 length is 16 residues. The germline V gene encodes CDR1 SGDLS and CDR2 YYNGEE. The V end was cut by 2 bases, the J end by 1 base, with 12 bases between. Here the CDR3 reads CASSVLPGLNTGELFF. The CDR3 nucleotides are TGTGCCAGCAGCGTGCTACCGGGACTGAACACCGGGGAGCTGTTTTTT.

The chain uses TRBV5-1 and TRBJ1-5; 7 bases line up with TRBD1. There are 15 residues in the CDR3. The germline CDR1 and CDR2 sequences are SGHRS and YFSETQ. Losses at the gene ends were 2 bases for V and 3 bases for J; bases not matched to a gene: 5. The CDR3 loop is CASSLTGADNQPQHF. In nucleotides, the CDR3 is TGCGCCAGCAGCTTAACAGGGGCGGACAATCAGCCCCAGCATTTT.

This chain uses TRBV19 with TRBJ2-5, with 7 bases aligning to TRBD1. Germline loops: CDR1 LNHDA, CDR2 SQIVND (reference sequence). The length of the CDR3 is 15 residues. The J segment lost 2 bases and the V segment lost 4 bases, leaving 7 bases of the junction unmatched. CDR3 loop: CASSRQGLRQETQYF. DNA of the CDR3: TGTGCCAGTAGTAGACAGGGTTTACGGCAAGAGACCCAGTACTTC.

This chain connects TRBV2 to TRBJ1-1; perhaps TRBD1 as D (5 bases). The CDR3 sequence is 14 residues long. Germline lookup yields CDR1 SNHLY and CDR2 FYNNEI. Trimming cost V 7 bases and J 3 bases, with 15 bases left between them. CDR3 nucleotide sequence: TGTGCCAGCAAAGGCAGGGCGCGTCACACTGAAGCTTTCTTT. Protein sequence: CASKGRARHTEAFF.

This clone has just one count. The chain has TRBV2 and TRBJ2-5; D is ambiguous. V was trimmed by 6 bases and J by 4 bases, leaving 9 bases between them. This CDR3 contains 12 residues. Germline-derived CDR1 and CDR2 are SNHLY and FYNNEI. CDR3 nucleotide sequence: TGTGCCAGCAGCGGGTCCGGAGAGACCCAGTACTTC. As protein: CASSGSGETQYF.

The chain has TRBV5-1 and TRBJ1-1, with D uncertain. The CDR3 is 14 residues long. Germline CDR1 is SGHRS and CDR2 is YFSETQ. The ends were cut back, 0 bases at V and 3 bases at J, with 9 bases in the middle. This CDR3 reads CASSLAPGDTEAFF. The CDR3 nucleotides read TGCGCCAGCAGCTTGGCCCCGGGTGACACTGAAGCTTTCTTT. Based on the CDR3 plus reference TRBV5-1 and TRBJ1-1, the full variable domain is KAGVTQTPRYLIKTRGQQVTLSCSPISGHRSVSWYQQTPGQGLQFLFEYFSETQRNKGNFPGRFSGRQFSNSRSEMNVSTLELGDSALYLCASSLAPGDTEAFFGQGTRLTVV.

In this sample, this clone turned up once. This chain uses TRBV2 with TRBJ1-2; 11 nucleotides line up with TRBD1. This CDR3 has 14 residues. The junction had 4 bases not matched to a gene; V was cut back by 5 bases and J by 5 bases. Germline values: CDR1 SNHLY, CDR2 FYNNEI. DNA of the CDR3: TGTGCCAGCAGTTTCGGACAGGGGGCGTATGGCTACACCTTC. Translated: CASSFGQGAYGYTF.

The rearrangement joins TRBV28 to TRBJ2-7; 7 bases match TRBD2. The CDR3 runs 18 residues. The V gene end was trimmed by 3 bases and the J gene end by 4 bases; junction bases not matched to a gene: 18. CDR1 is MDHEN and CDR2 is SYDVKM in the germline V gene. Here the CDR3 reads CASSLVPPSSGGYYEQYF. As DNA, the CDR3 is TGTGCCAGCAGTTTGGTCCCCCCTTCTAGCGGAGGATATTACGAGCAGTACTTC.